This record looks at one T cell receptor beta chain sequence and its context. These data belong to a study of T-cell reconstitution after alpha-beta-depleted transplantation in children. Germline V gives CDR1 SNHLY, CDR2 FYNNEI. CDR3 length equals 13 residues. Trimming took off 10 bases at V and 3 bases at J, with 13 bases between the two ends. A library of TCRbeta sequences, prepared with unique molecular identifiers, was generated. TCRdb reprocessed the PCR reads with MiXCR, giving one entry per CDR3 protein. The table records just over 350,000 distinct CDR3 sequences, 13% of them present only once.

Sequencing was performed on PBMCs, taken from the stem cell graft. This chain joins TRBV2 and TRBJ1-5; D is undetermined. The receptor was isolated from a human donor who donated a stem cell graft to a child with Fanconi anemia. The CDR3 loop is CAICFDLNQPQHF. Here the CDR3 DNA reads TGTGCCATCTGTTTTGATCTCAATCAGCCCCAGCATTTT.